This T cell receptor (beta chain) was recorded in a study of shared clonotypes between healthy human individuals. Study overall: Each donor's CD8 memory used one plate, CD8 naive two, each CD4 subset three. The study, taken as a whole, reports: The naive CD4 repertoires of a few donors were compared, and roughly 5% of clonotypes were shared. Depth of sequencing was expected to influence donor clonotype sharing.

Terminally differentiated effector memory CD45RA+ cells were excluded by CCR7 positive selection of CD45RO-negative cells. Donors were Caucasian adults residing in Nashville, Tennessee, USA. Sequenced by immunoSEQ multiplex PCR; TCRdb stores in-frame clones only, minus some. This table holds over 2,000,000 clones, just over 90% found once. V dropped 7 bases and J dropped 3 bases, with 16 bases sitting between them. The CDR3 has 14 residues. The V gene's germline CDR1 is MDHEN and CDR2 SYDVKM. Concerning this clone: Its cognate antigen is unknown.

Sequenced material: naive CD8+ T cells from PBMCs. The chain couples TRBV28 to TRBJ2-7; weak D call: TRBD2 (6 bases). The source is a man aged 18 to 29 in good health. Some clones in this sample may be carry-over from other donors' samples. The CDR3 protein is CASTPGTLIYEQYF. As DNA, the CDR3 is TGTGCCAGCACCCCCGGGACTCTGATCTACGAGCAGTACTTC.